These T cell receptor beta chains were read from a single sample in a study of shared clonotypes between healthy human individuals. The protocol was immunoSEQ multiplex PCR, while the TCRdb copy is restricted to in-frame clones and leaves out a portion. Of hundreds of thousands of clones detected, about 96% appear once; the ten largest clones hold 0.045% to 0.06%. Sequenced input: naive CD4+ T cells sorted from blood. The receptors derive from a woman younger than 45 in good health. Each CDR3 is given with its conserved first and last residue. The D gene is left open where the match is weak. Clone size is stated in some rows and not others, as once, few, many or a class when expanded.

D gene | J gene | clone size | V gene | CDR3 protein | CDR3 DNA
TRBD1 | TRBJ1-2 | once | TRBV7-2 | CASSGGQGAGYTF | TGTGCCAGCAGCGGGGGACAGGGGGCTGGCTACACCTTC
TRBD2 | TRBJ2-3 | . | TRBV5-1 | CASSFTSGSYTDTQYF | TGCGCCAGCAGCTTTACTAGCGGGAGTTATACAGATACGCAGTATTTT
TRBD1 | TRBJ2-1 | . | TRBV19 | CATKSGTAIPTIINEQFF | TGTGCCACCAAATCCGGGACAGCGATTCCTACAATTATCAATGAGCAGTTCTTC
. | TRBJ2-1 | . | TRBV6-5 | CASTSGPGVDEQFF | TGTGCCAGCACAAGCGGCCCCGGAGTCGATGAGCAGTTCTTC
TRBD2 | TRBJ2-1 | . | TRBV23-1 | CASSHCGKRELLVF | TGCGCCAGCAGTCATTGTGGGAAGCGGGAACTGCTGGTCTTC
. | TRBJ2-1 | . | TRBV7-7 | CASSRAEVNEQFF | TGTGCCAGCAGCCGCGCCGAGGTAAATGAGCAGTTCTTC
. | TRBJ2-1 | once | TRBV2 | CAGGNEQFF | TGTGCCGGGGGTAATGAGCAGTTCTTC
TRBD1 | TRBJ1-2 | . | TRBV11-2 | CASSLDRGLHGYTF | TGTGCCAGCAGCTTAGACAGGGGGCTTCATGGCTACACCTTC
. | TRBJ2-2 | . | TRBV6-1 | CATTPLGEATGELFF | TGTGCCACCACCCCGCTAGGGGAGGCTACCGGGGAGCTGTTTTTT
TRBD1 | TRBJ1-5 | . | TRBV4-1 | CASSHIKGADYSNQPQHF | TGCGCCAGCAGCCATATAAAGGGGGCGGACTATAGCAATCAGCCCCAGCATTTT
. | TRBJ1-3 | . | TRBV2 | CASSEVFSGNTIYF | TGTGCCAGCAGTGAGGTGTTCTCTGGAAACACCATATATTTT
TRBD2 | TRBJ2-7 | . | TRBV7-6 | CASSLGLAGNSYEQYF | TGTGCCAGCAGCTTAGGACTAGCGGGGAACTCCTACGAGCAGTACTTC
. | TRBJ1-1 | . | TRBV7-2 | CASSLGYPSEAFF | TGTGCCAGCAGCTTAGGTTATCCATCGGAAGCTTTCTTT
TRBD2 | TRBJ2-2 | . | TRBV19 | CASTPSGSRAGELFF | TGTGCCAGTACGCCTAGCGGGAGCCGGGCCGGGGAGCTGTTTTTT
TRBD2 | TRBJ2-7 | . | TRBV7-2 | CASSLAGGSIHEQYF | TGTGCCAGCAGCTTAGCGGGAGGGTCTATCCACGAGCAGTACTTC
TRBD2 | TRBJ2-7 | . | TRBV7-8 | CASSLRQTRTSGRVPYEQYF | TGTGCCAGCAGCTTAAGGCAGACACGGACTAGCGGGAGAGTCCCCTACGAGCAGTACTTC
TRBD1 | TRBJ2-5 | . | TRBV4-1 | CASSQPPGQGPQETQYF | TGCGCCAGCAGCCAACCTCCGGGACAGGGGCCTCAAGAGACCCAGTACTTC
. | TRBJ2-3 | . | TRBV29-1 | CSVGGSLSTDTQYF | TGCAGCGTTGGTGGAAGCCTTAGCACAGATACGCAGTATTTT
. | TRBJ2-7 | . | TRBV27 | CASKKPVDSYEQYF | TGTGCCAGCAAGAAACCGGTCGATTCCTACGAGCAGTACTTC
. | TRBJ2-3 | . | TRBV19 | CASVLGRGSTDTQYF | TGTGCCAGCGTCCTCGGCCGGGGAAGCACAGATACGCAGTATTTT
. | TRBJ2-1 | . | TRBV19 | CASSSGGNLYNEQFF | TGTGCCAGTAGCTCGGGCGGGAACCTCTACAATGAGCAGTTCTTC
TRBD2 | TRBJ2-3 | . | TRBV5-4 | CASSLEIRGGDTQYF | TGTGCCAGCAGCTTGGAAATCCGGGGGGGGGATACGCAGTATTTT
. | TRBJ1-4 | . | TRBV5-1 | CASSLGQFNEKLFF | TGCGCCAGCAGCTTGGGACAGTTCAATGAAAAACTGTTTTTT
TRBD1 | TRBJ1-2 | . | TRBV6-6 | CASSPPGQGTGYTF | TGTGCCAGCAGTCCCCCGGGACAGGGAACTGGCTACACCTTC
TRBD1 | TRBJ1-1 | . | TRBV4-1 | CASSHPNRRDRGGINTEAFF | TGCGCCAGCAGCCACCCCAATCGGCGGGACAGGGGGGGAATTAACACTGAAGCTTTCTTT
. | TRBJ2-1 | . | TRBV5-1 | CASSADVSSYNEQFF | TGCGCCAGCAGCGCCGACGTAAGCTCCTACAATGAGCAGTTCTTC
TRBD2 | TRBJ2-7 | . | TRBV18 | CASSPPPSGNLYEQYF | TGTGCCAGCTCACCACCGCCTAGCGGGAACCTCTACGAGCAGTACTTC
. | TRBJ2-1 | . | TRBV20-1 | CSASQEGPQFF | TGCAGTGCTAGCCAGGAGGGCCCGCAGTTCTTC
. | TRBJ2-3 | . | TRBV28 | CASRVADTQYF | TGTGCCAGCAGGGTGGCAGATACGCAGTATTTT
. | TRBJ2-2 | . | TRBV10-1 | CASSPRTAQNTGELFF | TGCGCCAGCAGTCCTCGGACGGCCCAGAACACCGGGGAGCTGTTTTTT
TRBD2 | TRBJ2-1 | . | TRBV5-1 | CASSLDIAGENNEQFF | TGCGCCAGCAGCTTGGATATAGCGGGAGAGAACAATGAGCAGTTCTTC
. | TRBJ1-3 | . | TRBV30 | CAWGPKQGSGGNTIYF | TGTGCCTGGGGGCCTAAACAGGGATCGGGAGGAAACACCATATATTTT
. | TRBJ2-7 | . | TRBV28 | CASSFSSGSYEQYF | TGTGCCAGCAGTTTCTCGTCTGGTTCCTACGAGCAGTACTTC
. | TRBJ1-5 | once | TRBV7-9 | CASSSNRDNQPQHF | TGTGCCAGCAGCTCAAACAGGGACAATCAGCCCCAGCATTTT